Described below is a single T cell receptor beta chain sequence and its context. Unmatched junction bases numbered 11, after V lost 4 bases and J lost 5 bases. CDR1 and CDR2 (germline): MGHRA, YSYEKL. The CDR3 totals 15 residues. The data belong to a study of cytomegalovirus exposure and HLA in healthy donors. PCR used 60 Vbeta primers and 13 Jbeta primers. The method was immunoSEQ multiplex PCR; TCRdb's version includes in-frame clones alone and lacks a portion of them. In total, the table holds 150,000 to 200,000 clones. This clonotype originated in a man aged 25 to 45 in good health and CMV-seronegative. Specimen: PBMCs. This chain joins TRBV4-1 and TRBJ2-7; 7 nucleotides agree with TRBD2. CDR3 nucleotide sequence: TGCGCCAGCAGCCCCCAACGGGCGGGGGTGGACGAGCAGTACTTC. Translation gives CASSPQRAGVDEQYF.